The next 17 T cell receptor beta chains were all read from a single sample in a study of blood T cell repertoires in COVID-19. Some clones are missing from TCRdb's copy, which holds only in-frame ones; the method was immunoSEQ multiplex PCR. The repertoire includes about 250,000 clones, around four fifths of them detected once, and roughly 5.8% sits in the top ten. Sequences were obtained from peripheral blood. The source of these receptors is an older man with acute or convalescent COVID-19.

The chain has TRBV18 and TRBJ2-3; D might be TRBD1 (5 bases). The CDR3 runs 14 residues. V was shortened by 5 bases and J by 2 bases, with 11 bases between the two germline ends. Germline-derived CDR1 and CDR2 are KGHSH and LQKENI. The CDR3 spells CASSDRVNTDTQYF. CDR3 nucleotide sequence: TGTGCCAGCTCAGACAGAGTAAACACAGATACGCAGTATTTT.

The chain links TRBV5-1 to TRBJ1-6, with 7 nucleotides matching TRBD1. Germline lookup yields CDR1 SGHRS and CDR2 YFSETQ. The CDR3 is made up of 15 amino acids. V gave up 4 bases and J gave up 7 bases; unmatched junction bases: 8. This CDR3 reads CASSEATGDNSPLHF. CDR3 DNA: TGCGCCAGCAGCGAAGCCACAGGGGACAATTCACCCCTCCACTTT.

This chain connects TRBV18 to TRBJ1-5; D unresolved. Germline V gene lookup returns CDR1 KGHSH and CDR2 LQKENI. The CDR3 has 15 amino acids. The germline V and J ends were trimmed by 1 base and 1 base, with 8 bases remaining between them. The CDR3 DNA reads TGTGCCAGCTCACCACTAGCGGCGAGCAATCAGCCCCAGCATTTT. This translates into CASSPLAASNQPQHF.

This chain connects TRBV6-5 to TRBJ1-5; a weak D match, TRBD1 (5 bases). CDR1 is MNHEY and CDR2 is SVGAGI in the germline V gene. V was clipped by 0 bases and J by 9 bases, with 12 bases between them. The length of the CDR3 is 14 residues. Here the CDR3 reads CASSYSQALGPQHF. The CDR3 DNA reads TGTGCCAGCAGTTACTCACAGGCCCTGGGGCCCCAGCATTTT.

The genes are TRBV28 and TRBJ2-7, with TRBD2 identical over 7 bases. The V segment lost 5 bases and the J segment 2 bases; nucleotides outside the gene matches: 15. Germline values: CDR1 MDHEN, CDR2 SYDVKM. CDR3 length: 17 amino acids. The DNA of the CDR3 is TGTGCCAGCAGTCTCCGGTTTGGGAGGGTCCCCCCCTACGAGCAGTACTTC. This codes for CASSLRFGRVPPYEQYF.

The rearrangement uses TRBV5-4 and TRBJ2-4, with D maybe TRBD1 (6 bases). V lost 4 bases, J lost 8 bases, and 16 bases lay in between. CDR1 is SGHNT, CDR2 YYREEE, per germline (reference sequence). This CDR3 comprises 14 residues. In DNA form, the CDR3 reads TGTGCCAGCAGCGCCCGGGACAAAGGAGACATTCAGTACTTC. Translating it yields CASSARDKGDIQYF.

The chain uses TRBV3-1 (or the pseudogene TRBV3-2) and TRBJ2-3, with 14 bases fitting TRBD2. CDR1 is LGHDT, CDR2 YNNKEL, per germline (reference sequence). This CDR3 comprises 16 residues. V dropped 4 bases and J dropped 4; count of bases not matched to a gene: 4. The CDR3 nucleotides read TGTGCCAGCAGCCTGGGACTAGCGGGAGCTGCAGATACGCAGTATTTT. It specifies CASSLGLAGAADTQYF.

This chain connects TRBV5-1 to TRBJ1-4; 9 bases agree with TRBD1. This CDR3 contains 14 residues. Germline V gene sequence: CDR1 SGHRS, CDR2 YFSETQ. With V trimmed by 8 bases and J by 6 bases, 8 bases remained unmatched. Here the CDR3 reads CASGTGLLDEKLFF. The DNA of the CDR3 is TGCGCCAGTGGGACAGGGTTGTTGGATGAAAAACTGTTTTTT. Using reference TRBV5-1 and TRBJ1-4 for the parts outside the CDR3, the full variable domain is KAGVTQTPRYLIKTRGQQVTLSCSPISGHRSVSWYQQTPGQGLQFLFEYFSETQRNKGNFPGRFSGRQFSNSRSEMNVSTLELGDSALYLCASGTGLLDEKLFFGSGTQLSVL.

The chain carries TRBV2 and TRBJ2-7, with TRBD2 as a possible D gene (6 bases). The germline CDR1 and CDR2 sequences are SNHLY and FYNNEI. Trimming shortened V by 6 bases and J by 3 bases, and 15 bases separated the two germline ends. This CDR3 spans 14 amino acids. CDR3 coding DNA: TGTGCCAGCAGCCCCGGGGGAGGATACTACGAGCAGTACTTC. Encoded protein: CASSPGGGYYEQYF.

The V and J genes are TRBV25-1 and TRBJ1-2, with 8 positions matching TRBD1. The germline V gene encodes CDR1 MGHDK and CDR2 SYGVNS. Trimming removed 6 bases from V and 5 bases from J; junction bases left unmatched: 8. This CDR3 is 14 amino acids long. The CDR3 bases are TGTGCCAGCAGGGCCAGACAGGGGCCTTATGGCTACACCTTC. Its translation: CASRARQGPYGYTF.

This chain joins TRBV2 and TRBJ2-7; 9 nucleotides align to TRBD2. This CDR3 region has 13 residues. Germline CDR1 reads SNHLY; CDR2 reads FYNNEI. J was trimmed by 9 bases and V by 7 bases; bases with no gene match: 10. The CDR3 region has the DNA TGTGCCAGCACCGCCCCAGCGGGAGGCTTGCAGTACTTC. Protein: CASTAPAGGLQYF.

This clone was seen only a few times. V gene TRBV20-1 combines with J gene TRBJ1-2, with 8 positions matching TRBD1. Germline V gene sequence: CDR1 DFQATT, CDR2 SNEGSKA (reference sequence). This CDR3 region has 14 residues. The V segment lost 3 bases and the J segment 8 bases; nucleotides outside the gene matches: 11. The CDR3 region has the DNA TGCAGTGCTAGTAGGACAGGGAAAAGGGAAGGCTACACCTTC. It codes for CSASRTGKREGYTF.

The rearrangement uses TRBV15 and TRBJ1-1; D gene unclear. The CDR3 extends over 15 amino acids. Germline V gene data show CDR1 as LNHNV and CDR2 as YYDKDF (reference sequence). Trimming shortened V by 1 base and J by 5 bases, and 14 bases separated the two germline ends. The CDR3 region is CATSRGGNSGTEAFF. CDR3 in DNA: TGTGCCACCAGCAGAGGAGGGAATTCGGGGACTGAAGCTTTCTTT.

This clone showed up just once. J is TRBJ1-5 and V is TRBV16; no clear D gene. V shed 1 base and J shed 4 bases, with 8 bases lying between them. The CDR3 has 14 amino acids. The V gene's germline CDR1 is KGHSY and CDR2 FQNENV. The CDR3, as DNA: TGTGCCAGCAGCCAATTCACCGGTAATCAGCCCCAGCATTTT. This codes for CASSQFTGNQPQHF.

On this clone itself: A junction end diverges from the germline sequence, so it may reflect a read error. The V and J genes are TRBV7-2 and TRBJ2-1; 8 nucleotides align to TRBD2. The germline V gene encodes CDR1 SGHTA and CDR2 FQGNSA. The CDR3 sequence is 12 residues long. Written as DNA, the CDR3 is TGTGCCAGCAGCGCGTCAACCGGGACTAGTATCTTC. Encoded protein: CASSASTGTSIF.

The CDR3 protein is CASSPLEDREQYF. The CDR3 coding sequence is TGTGCCAGCTCACCACTCGAGGACAGAGAGCAGTACTTC. The chain is built from TRBV18 and TRBJ2-7, with D perhaps matching TRBD1 (6 bases). Per the germline V gene, CDR1 is KGHSH and CDR2 is LQKENI. V lost 1 base and J lost 7, with 11 bases in between. There are 13 residues in the CDR3.

The chain's CDR3 is CAISESSSGGRDGYTF. Here the CDR3 DNA reads TGTGCCATCAGTGAGTCGAGTTCGGGGGGCAGGGATGGCTACACCTTC. The genes are TRBV10-3 and TRBJ1-2, with D perhaps matching TRBD1 (6 bases). Germline CDR1 reads ENHRY; CDR2 reads SYGVKD. This CDR3 is built from 16 residues. V gave up 0 bases and J gave up 6 bases, with 17 bases separating them.